This entry is about one T cell receptor (beta chain). Antigen specificity is unknown. Sample time point: patch test 3, about 24 weeks after DPC sensitization. Treatment specified: therapeutic diphenylcyclopropenone sensitization with weekly scalp DPC. The total RNA was obtained from whole blood that was not fractionated. The library gave individual cDNA molecules unique molecular identifiers. Each CDR3 protein is one row after TCRdb ran MiXCR on the RACE reads. The sample has 28,000 or so distinct CDR3 sequences, over 4.5% seen once; the top ten hold roughly 5.9%. These data come from a study of human T cells and chemical hapten exposure. Study-level information: Investigators sensitized approximately 2 cm by approximately 2 cm of upper inner arm skin with 2% DPC. General study points: Sensitization with DPC brought no change to TCRs above 1 in 1000 in frequency.

This CDR3 has 15 amino acids. The V gene's germline CDR1 is SEHNR and CDR2 FQNEAQ (reference sequence). V lost 4 bases to trimming and J lost 5 bases; unmatched junction nucleotides: 9. The V gene is TRBV7-9, the J gene TRBJ2-7, with 9 bases aligning to TRBD1. The sequence came from a man aged 30 to 45 with alopecia areata. Some clones in this sample may be carry-over from other donors' samples. The sequences come from whole blood, collected in connection with sensitization to the hapten diphenylcyclopropenone (DPC). Here the CDR3 DNA reads TGTGCCAGCAGCTCCCCAGACAGGGGGGACCACGAGCAGTACTTC. As protein: CASSSPDRGDHEQYF.